This T cell receptor beta chain was recovered during a study of T cell repertoires in cytomegalovirus infection. Study information: Signatures in public TCR beta sequences pointed to both CMV infection and matching HLA type.

This clonotype was seen just once. The antigen is undetermined. Possible read error: a much larger clone is one base away. Study-wide findings and caveats: The ex vivo response was dominated by HLA-C-restricted CMV-specific TCR beta clonotypes. Carriers of CMV plus the relevant HLA were identified by cumulative public TCR beta family frequency.

From the reads, TCRdb called clonotypes with MiXCR, one entry per CDR3 protein. The sample contains around 530,000 distinct CDR3 sequences, 26% of which appear only once. The germline V gene encodes CDR1 SGHTA and CDR2 FQGTGA. The CDR3 has 14 amino acids. V lost 5 bases to trimming and J lost 1 base, with 11 bases between them. This rearrangement joins TRBV7-3 to TRBJ1-1, with D uncertain. The receptor comes from a human donor in good health (CMV status not recorded). Some clones in this sample may be carry-over from other donors' samples. The sample taken for sequencing was PBMCs. Here the CDR3 reads CASSPGFQNTEAFF. The DNA for the CDR3 is TGTGCCAGCAGCCCTGGGTTCCAGAACACTGAAGCTTTCTTT.